The source of this TCR beta chain is a study of radiotherapy plus CTLA-4 blockade in lung cancer. Study-level information: Objective responses were recorded in over 15% of patients, with disease control recorded in 25% to 35%.

Enrolled patients, whose metastatic non-small-cell lung cancer was chemo-refractory, received focal radiation plus CTLA-4 blockade with ipilimumab. Assay: immunoSEQ multiplex PCR; the TCRdb copy retains only in-frame clones and omits some. The sample gives about 85,000 clones, about 90% of which show up once; 2% to 2.5% is in the top ten. Study-wide findings and caveats: Following radiotherapy plus ipilimumab, tumor-derived TCR clones expanded in the blood. Increased serum interferon-beta after radiation also reportedly predicted response strongly.

V lost 8 bases and J lost 4; bases outside the gene matches: 4. There are 12 residues in the CDR3. Germline CDR1 is MDHEN and CDR2 is SYDVKM. With respect to this clone: Its antigen is undetermined.

This receptor was taken from a human donor with non-small cell lung cancer who had a partial response to radiotherapy plus ipilimumab. Sequencing was performed on peripheral blood, taken from a patient treated with radiotherapy plus ipilimumab. V gene TRBV28 combines with J gene TRBJ2-5; 7 bases are shared with TRBD1. Here the CDR3 DNA reads TGTGCCAGCGGAGAGGGGGCAGAGACCCAGTACTTC. Protein sequence: CASGEGAETQYF.